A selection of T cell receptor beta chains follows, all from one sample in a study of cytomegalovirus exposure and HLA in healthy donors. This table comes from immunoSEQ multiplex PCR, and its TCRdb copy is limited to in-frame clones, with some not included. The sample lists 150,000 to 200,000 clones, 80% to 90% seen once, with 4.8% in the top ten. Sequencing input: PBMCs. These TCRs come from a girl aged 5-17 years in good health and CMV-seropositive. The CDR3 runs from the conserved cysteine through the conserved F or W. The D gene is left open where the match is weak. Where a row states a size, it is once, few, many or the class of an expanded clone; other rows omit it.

CDR3: CASSPGYTEAFF
DNA: TGTGCCAGCAGCCCGGGGTACACTGAAGCTTTCTTT
length: 12
D: NA
size: NA
J: TRBJ1-1
V: TRBV6-1

CDR3: CASTLTGYGYTF
DNA: TGTGCCAGTACCCTTACGGGGTATGGCTACACCTTC
length: 12
D: NA
size: once
J: TRBJ1-2
V: TRBV2

CDR3: CASSITGGWEQPQHF
DNA: TGTGCCAGTAGTATAACAGGGGGATGGGAACAGCCCCAGCATTTT
length: 15
D: TRBD1
size: NA
J: TRBJ1-5
V: TRBV19

CDR3: CASSISVGTGTNVLTF
DNA: TGTGCCAGCAGCATTTCTGTCGGGACAGGGACCAACGTCCTGACTTTC
length: 16
D: TRBD1
size: NA
J: TRBJ2-6
V: TRBV7-3

CDR3: CASSGREGGYTF
DNA: TGTGCCAGTAGTGGCAGGGAGGGAGGCTACACCTTC
length: 12
D: NA
size: NA
J: TRBJ1-2
V: TRBV19

CDR3: CASSLSRGSSYEQYF
DNA: TGTGCCAGCAGTCTAAGCCGGGGGTCCTCCTACGAGCAGTACTTC
length: 15
D: NA
size: NA
J: TRBJ2-7
V: TRBV6-5

CDR3: CASRGETLYGYTF
DNA: TGTGCCAGCAGGGGAGAGACCCTCTATGGCTACACCTTC
length: 13
D: NA
size: NA
J: TRBJ1-2
V: TRBV27

CDR3: CASSLFRGGKLFF
DNA: TGTGCCAGCAGTTTATTCAGGGGTGGAAAACTGTTTTTT
length: 13
D: NA
size: NA
J: TRBJ1-4
V: TRBV28

CDR3: CASSRGQYTTGELFF
DNA: TGTGCCAGCAGTAGAGGGCAGTACACCACCGGGGAGCTGTTTTTT
length: 15
D: NA
size: NA
J: TRBJ2-2
V: TRBV6-5

CDR3: CASKTRDRPNSPLHF
DNA: TGTGCCAGCAAGACCCGGGACAGGCCTAATTCACCCCTCCACTTT
length: 15
D: TRBD1
size: NA
J: TRBJ1-6
V: TRBV27

CDR3: CATSRDPAMRNTEAFF
DNA: TGTGCCACCAGCAGAGATCCCGCCATGCGGAACACTGAAGCTTTCTTT
length: 16
D: NA
size: once
J: TRBJ1-1
V: TRBV15

CDR3: CAIPLGSGYTF
DNA: TGTGCCATCCCCCTGGGGAGCGGCTACACCTTC
length: 11
D: NA
size: NA
J: TRBJ1-2
V: TRBV10-3

CDR3: CASGLQMNTEAFF
DNA: TGTGCTAGTGGCCTCCAGATGAACACTGAAGCTTTCTTT
length: 13
D: NA
size: NA
J: TRBJ1-1
V: TRBV12-5

CDR3: CASSYSRQGNYGYTF
DNA: TGTGCCAGCAGTTACTCGAGGCAGGGAAACTATGGCTACACCTTC
length: 15
D: NA
size: NA
J: TRBJ1-2
V: TRBV6-6

CDR3: CASSFNNEQFF
DNA: TGCGCCAGCAGCTTTAACAATGAGCAGTTCTTC
length: 11
D: NA
size: NA
J: TRBJ2-1
V: TRBV10-1

CDR3: CASSSGSRRGEKLFF
DNA: TGTGCCAGCAGCTCCGGGAGCCGGAGAGGGGAAAAACTGTTTTTT
length: 15
D: NA
size: NA
J: TRBJ1-4
V: TRBV5-8

CDR3: CASRTVNQPQHF
DNA: TGTGCCAGCAGGACAGTCAATCAGCCCCAGCATTTT
length: 12
D: NA
size: NA
J: TRBJ1-5
V: TRBV2

CDR3: CASSLDNSGTDTQYF
DNA: TGCGCCAGCAGCTTGGACAATTCGGGAACAGATACGCAGTATTTT
length: 15
D: NA
size: few
J: TRBJ2-3
V: TRBV5-1

CDR3: CASSGGGTEAFF
DNA: TGCGCCAGCAGTGGAGGCGGCACTGAAGCTTTCTTT
length: 12
D: NA
size: NA
J: TRBJ1-1
V: TRBV10-1

CDR3: CASSRGGFTEAFF
DNA: TGTGCCAGCAGCCGAGGAGGGTTTACTGAAGCTTTCTTT
length: 13
D: NA
size: NA
J: TRBJ1-1
V: TRBV5-6

CDR3: CASSLGGGGQGQPQHF
DNA: TGTGCCAGCAGCTTGGGTGGGGGGGGACAGGGTCAGCCCCAGCATTTT
length: 16
D: TRBD1
size: NA
J: TRBJ1-5
V: TRBV5-5

CDR3: CASSPSGGANNEQFF
DNA: TGTGCCAGCAGTCCTAGCGGGGGGGCCAACAATGAGCAGTTCTTC
length: 15
D: TRBD2
size: NA
J: TRBJ2-1
V: TRBV6-4

CDR3: CASSWQGPTEAFF
DNA: TGTGCCAGTAGTTGGCAGGGTCCCACTGAAGCTTTCTTT
length: 13
D: NA
size: NA
J: TRBJ1-1
V: TRBV19

CDR3: CASSPRDFDGQPQHF
DNA: TGTGCCAGCAGCCCCCGGGACTTTGATGGTCAGCCCCAGCATTTT
length: 15
D: NA
size: NA
J: TRBJ1-5
V: TRBV9

CDR3: CASTVSSGRYNEQFF
DNA: TGTGCCAGCACCGTCTCTAGCGGGAGATACAATGAGCAGTTCTTC
length: 15
D: TRBD2
size: NA
J: TRBJ2-1
V: TRBV6-1

CDR3: CASSLPSGVQETQYF
DNA: TGCGCCAGCAGCTTGCCCAGCGGGGTACAAGAGACCCAGTACTTC
length: 15
D: TRBD2
size: NA
J: TRBJ2-5
V: TRBV5-1

CDR3: CASSSGGLGEKLFF
DNA: TGTGCCAGCAGTTCCGGAGGCCTGGGTGAAAAACTGTTTTTT
length: 14
D: NA
size: once
J: TRBJ1-4
V: TRBV2

CDR3: CASSIVSWAGEQYF
DNA: TGTGCCAGTAGTATAGTTTCATGGGCAGGCGAGCAGTACTTC
length: 14
D: NA
size: NA
J: TRBJ2-7
V: TRBV19

CDR3: CASSFVGSTEAFF
DNA: TGCGCCAGCAGCTTTGTCGGGAGCACTGAAGCTTTCTTT
length: 13
D: NA
size: NA
J: TRBJ1-1
V: TRBV5-1

CDR3: CASSLDRAGISYEQYF
DNA: TGTGCCAGCAGTTTGGATAGGGCAGGGATATCCTACGAGCAGTACTTC
length: 16
D: NA
size: NA
J: TRBJ2-7
V: TRBV27

CDR3: CASSHDRGTYEQYF
DNA: TGTGCCAGCAGTCACGACAGGGGAACTTACGAGCAGTACTTC
length: 14
D: TRBD1
size: NA
J: TRBJ2-7
V: TRBV27

CDR3: CASSEDRTGSAYGYTF
DNA: TGTGCCAGCAGCGAGGATCGTACAGGGAGTGCCTATGGCTACACCTTC
length: 16
D: NA
size: NA
J: TRBJ1-2
V: TRBV25-1

CDR3: CASKTRGDTEAFF
DNA: TGTGCCAGCAAGACGCGGGGGGACACTGAAGCTTTCTTT
length: 13
D: NA
size: NA
J: TRBJ1-1
V: TRBV6-5

CDR3: CASKNMGLWTEAFF
DNA: TGCGCCAGCAAGAATATGGGGCTGTGGACTGAAGCTTTCTTT
length: 14
D: NA
size: NA
J: TRBJ1-1
V: TRBV5-1

CDR3: CASSATSGGAEQFF
DNA: TGTGCCAGCAGCGCAACTAGCGGGGGGGCGGAGCAGTTCTTC
length: 14
D: TRBD2
size: NA
J: TRBJ2-1
V: TRBV9

CDR3: CASSKSTRAETQYF
DNA: TGTGCCAGCAGTAAATCGACCAGGGCAGAGACCCAGTACTTC
length: 14
D: NA
size: NA
J: TRBJ2-5
V: TRBV25-1

CDR3: CASSWKTGGAVYGYTF
DNA: TGTGCCAGCAGCTGGAAGACAGGGGGCGCGGTCTATGGCTACACCTTC
length: 16
D: TRBD1
size: NA
J: TRBJ1-2
V: TRBV5-4

CDR3: CASTDRGGDNSPLHF
DNA: TGCGCCAGCACAGACAGGGGAGGGGATAATTCACCCCTCCACTTT
length: 15
D: TRBD1
size: once
J: TRBJ1-6
V: TRBV5-1

CDR3: CASSATGKILSYNEQFF
DNA: TGTGCCAGCAGCGCTACAGGGAAAATCCTCTCCTACAATGAGCAGTTCTTC
length: 17
D: NA
size: few
J: TRBJ2-1
V: TRBV5-6

CDR3: CASSPSSGIYNEQFF
DNA: TGTGCCAGCTCACCGTCTAGCGGGATCTACAATGAGCAGTTCTTC
length: 15
D: TRBD2
size: NA
J: TRBJ2-1
V: TRBV18

CDR3: CASSRDRFYGYTF
DNA: TGTGCCAGCAGCCGGGACAGATTCTATGGCTACACCTTC
length: 13
D: TRBD1
size: NA
J: TRBJ1-2
V: TRBV5-6

CDR3: CASRDLTGVRGEAFF
DNA: TGTGCCAGCAGAGACCTCACAGGGGTCAGAGGGGAAGCTTTCTTT
length: 15
D: TRBD1
size: NA
J: TRBJ1-1
V: TRBV2